Following are 28 T cell receptor beta chains from one sample sequenced in a study of regulatory T cells in long-lasting Graves disease (dated by TCRdb to 2020 to 2023). Library construction relied on multiplex PCR. Instrument used: Illumina HiSeq 4000. TCR beta libraries were built with iRepertoire HTBI primers and Arm-PCR amplification of CDR3 regions. The public reads were quality trimmed at Q25 with fastp and then assembled into clones with MiXCR by TCRdb, keeping productive beta chains. Each CDR3 protein appears once, grouped with its most common genes and DNA. The sample table contains approximately 440,000 distinct CDR3 sequences; only one count was recorded for around 16% of them. 12% of the sample is held by the ten biggest clonotypes. The sample's time point, from its label and the paper: newly diagnosed GD, antithyroid drugs for less than 3 months. For both TCR sequencing and RNA sequencing, RNA was extracted from PBMCs in TRIzol.

Separately, the same data were catalogued under a study of T cells in Graves' hyperthyroidism and ophthalmopathy.

The sequences come from peripheral blood mononuclear cells (PBMCs), collected at new diagnosis, from a patient treated with antithyroid drugs. The receptors were gathered from a man aged 35-49 years with Graves disease. Donor details come from another sample of the same person, matched by shared clones.

A few counts support this clonotype. One end of the junction fails to match germline, which may point to a read error. The chain is built from TRBV30 and TRBJ2-1; D is perhaps TRBD2 (6 bases). This CDR3 contains 12 residues. Germline-derived CDR1 and CDR2 are GTSNPN and SVGIG (reference sequence). CDR3 protein: CARSVVEGGQFF. The CDR3 DNA reads as TGTGCCAGGAGTGTGGTTGAGGGAGGGCAGTTCTTC.

The genes are TRBV3-1 and TRBJ1-5; no definite D call. From germline, CDR1 is LGHDT and CDR2 YNNKEL (reference sequence). The CDR3 contains 15 residues. V was cut by 1 base and J by 0 bases, with 7 bases left in between. The chain's CDR3 is CASSQGQLSNQPQHF. DNA of the CDR3: TGTGCCAGCAGCCAAGGCCAGCTTAGCAATCAGCCCCAGCATTTT. The full variable domain, completed using reference TRBV3-1 and TRBJ1-5, is DTAVSQTPKYLVTQMGNDKSIKCEQNLGHDTMYWYKQDSKKFLKIMFSYNNKELIINETVPNRFSPKSPDKAHLNLHINSLELGDSAVYFCASSQGQLSNQPQHFGDGTRLSIL.

Points on this clonotype: This may stem from a read error, because a much larger clone lies one nucleotide away. The chain couples TRBV6-2 or TRBV6-3 to TRBJ2-1, with 7 bases lining up with TRBD1. Looked up from germline, CDR1 is MNHEY and CDR2 is SVGEGT. V trimming: 6 bases; J trimming: 8 bases; junction bases outside the gene matches: 7. The CDR3 totals 13 residues. DNA of the CDR3: TGTGCCAGCAGCGTTGACAGGGCCTATGAGCAGTTCTTC. Translating it yields CASSVDRAYEQFF.

At least ten counts were recorded for this clonotype. The chain is built from TRBV27 and TRBJ2-7; maybe TRBD1 (5 bases). The CDR3 has 14 residues. The V and J ends lost 5 bases and 5 bases respectively, with 16 bases between them. The germline V gene encodes CDR1 MNHEY and CDR2 SMNVEV (reference sequence). CDR3 DNA: TGTGCCAGCAGTCCGCGGACATATCCTGACGAGCAGTACTTC. This codes for CASSPRTYPDEQYF.

This clonotype was counted many times. The chain carries TRBV27 and TRBJ2-1; D uncertain. Trimming removed 2 bases at V and 7 bases at J, with 6 bases between. The CDR3 length is 12 residues. Germline CDR1 and CDR2: MNHEY and SMNVEV (reference sequence). The CDR3 loop is CASSLKGNEQFF. CDR3 nucleotides: TGTGCCAGCAGTTTAAAGGGAAATGAGCAGTTCTTC.

Only a few counts were recorded for this clonotype. The chain uses TRBV28 and TRBJ2-7, with 8 bases fitting TRBD2. The germline gives CDR1 MDHEN, CDR2 SYDVKM. V shed 11 bases and J 6 bases; nucleotides not matched to a gene: 18. There are 15 residues in the CDR3. CDR3 DNA sequence: TGTGCCGCAGAGGCCGGGGGGGCGGGGGCCGCCGAGCAGTACTTC. Protein product: CAAEAGGAGAAEQYF.

This clonotype turned up a few times. The chain carries TRBV7-9 and TRBJ2-7; D ambiguous. Germline loops: CDR1 SEHNR, CDR2 FQNEAQ (reference sequence). The V end was cut by 5 bases, the J end by 7 bases, with 15 bases between. The CDR3 sequence is 13 residues long. The chain's CDR3 is CASSESNLGEQYF. The CDR3 nucleotides are TGTGCCAGCAGCGAGAGCAACCTAGGGGAGCAGTACTTC.

This clonotype was observed at least ten times. The chain combines TRBV10-2 with TRBJ2-7; 12 bases map to TRBD2. This CDR3 is built from 13 residues. Germline loops: CDR1 WSHSY, CDR2 SAAADI. V lost 6 bases and J lost 7; bases outside the gene matches: 4. The CDR3 reads CASSLAGGQEQYF. The CDR3 DNA follows: TGCGCCAGCAGCCTAGCGGGAGGGCAGGAGCAGTACTTC.

This chain connects TRBV5-1 to TRBJ2-5; D is uncertain. The CDR3 has 13 amino acids. V lost 5 bases and J lost 3, with 11 bases in between. Germline CDR1 reads SGHRS; CDR2 reads YFSETQ. Here the CDR3 reads CASRLTAEETQYF. In DNA, the CDR3 is TGCGCCAGCAGGTTAACGGCAGAAGAGACCCAGTACTTC. Using reference TRBV5-1 and TRBJ2-5 for the parts outside the CDR3, the full variable domain is KAGVTQTPRYLIKTRGQQVTLSCSPISGHRSVSWYQQTPGQGLQFLFEYFSETQRNKGNFPGRFSGRQFSNSRSEMNVSTLELGDSALYLCASRLTAEETQYFGPGTRLLVL.

This clonotype was counted at least ten times. V gene TRBV12-3 or TRBV12-4 combines with J gene TRBJ2-5; 10 bases line up with TRBD2. J gave up 0 bases and V 1 base, and 5 bases lay outside the gene matches. The CDR3 length is 17 residues. The CDR3 DNA reads as TGTGCCAGCAGTTTAGGAGCGGGAGGGCCGTACCAAGAGACCCAGTACTTC. Amino acid sequence: CASSLGAGGPYQETQYF.

This clonotype was recorded many times. This chain links TRBV7-2 with TRBJ2-1, with D unresolved. V shed 7 bases and J shed 7 bases, with 11 bases lying between them. The CDR3 consists of 12 residues. Germline lookup yields CDR1 SGHTA and CDR2 FQGNSA. In DNA, the CDR3 is TGTGCCAGCAACAAAAGACATAATGAGCAGTTCTTC. This sequence encodes CASNKRHNEQFF.

This clonotype was seen at least ten times. J is TRBJ2-3 and V is TRBV24-1; TRBD2 agrees at 7 bases. The CDR3 has 13 residues. With 6 bases clipped from V and 4 bases from J, the junction kept 3 bases outside the gene matches. Looked up from germline, CDR1 is KGHDR and CDR2 is SFDVKD. The CDR3 sequence: CATSPGLADTQYF. The CDR3 DNA follows: TGTGCCACCAGTCCCGGACTAGCAGATACGCAGTATTTT.

This clonotype was detected ten times or more. CDR3 region: CASRTSGTATYEQYF. The DNA of the CDR3 is TGTGCCAGCAGGACGTCCGGGACAGCGACCTACGAGCAGTACTTC. The chain employs TRBV27 and TRBJ2-7, with 7 bases aligning to TRBD1. This CDR3 is 15 amino acids long. V lost 6 bases and J lost 2; bases outside the gene matches: 10. CDR1 and CDR2 (germline): MNHEY, SMNVEV (reference sequence).

The chain combines TRBV19 with TRBJ1-5; D remains unclear. The V gene's germline CDR1 is LNHDA and CDR2 SQIVND (reference sequence). CDR3 length: 13 amino acids. The V end lost 4 bases, the J end lost 8 bases, and 12 bases lay between the germline ends. CDR3 amino acids: CASSSRGVEPQHF. The CDR3 DNA is TGTGCCAGTAGTAGCCGTGGGGTGGAGCCCCAGCATTTT.

A few counts support this clonotype. In DNA, the CDR3 is TGTGCCAGCATTGGAACGGGAGGGAGCTTCCACGAGCAGTACTTC. Protein sequence: CASIGTGGSFHEQYF. J is TRBJ2-7 and V is TRBV6-2 or TRBV6-3; 8 bases are a match to TRBD2. Germline loops: CDR1 MNHEY, CDR2 SVGEGT. J lost 5 bases, V lost 7 bases, and 13 bases had no gene match. This CDR3 comprises 15 residues.

With regard to this clonotype: A read error is the likely source, as a far larger clone sits one nucleotide away. The V and J genes are TRBV3-1 and TRBJ2-1; D call uncertain. Gene TRBJ2-5 matches the end of the DNA better, so the J call may be wrong. Germline V gene data show CDR1 as LGHDT and CDR2 as YNNKEL (reference sequence). The CDR3 spans 13 residues. The CDR3 loop reads CAGSRTGQETQYF. As DNA, the CDR3 is TGTGCCGGCAGCCGGACGGGTCAAGAGACCCAGTACTTC.

The chain employs TRBV24-1 and TRBJ1-2, with D unclear. CDR1 is KGHDR and CDR2 is SFDVKD in the germline V gene. V lost 4 bases, J lost 0 bases, and 11 bases lay in between. CDR3 length: 15 residues. Here the CDR3 DNA reads TGTGCCACCAGTGACGGTAAACTGTCTAACTATGGCTACACCTTC. Encoded protein: CATSDGKLSNYGYTF.

This clonotype came up many times. The chain uses TRBV30 and TRBJ1-2; no clear D. Trimming removed 2 bases at V and 8 bases at J, with 12 bases between. Germline loops: CDR1 GTSNPN, CDR2 SVGIG (reference sequence). The length of the CDR3 is 12 residues. CDR3: CAWSTGNIGYTF. In DNA, the CDR3 is TGTGCCTGGAGTACGGGTAATATAGGCTACACCTTC.

The chain is built from TRBV12-3 or TRBV12-4 and TRBJ1-5; no clear D. The CDR3 is 12 amino acids. V lost 7 bases and J 7 bases, leaving 11 bases between the germline ends. CDR3 amino acids: CASKAWGQPQHF. The CDR3 DNA reads TGTGCCAGCAAAGCATGGGGACAGCCCCAGCATTTT.

At least ten counts were recorded for this clonotype. V and J are TRBV20-1 and TRBJ2-7; tentative D call: TRBD2 (6 bases). The germline CDR1 and CDR2 sequences are DFQATT and SNEGSKA (reference sequence). The CDR3 is 16 amino acids. V was shortened by 2 bases and J by 3 bases, with 20 bases between the two germline ends. This CDR3 is CSARRMDGSINYEQYF. The CDR3 coding sequence is TGCAGTGCTAGAAGGATGGACGGGAGTATTAACTACGAGCAGTACTTC.

There are a few counts of this clonotype. The chain uses TRBV4-1 and TRBJ1-4, with no clear D. Trimming shortened V by 6 bases and J by 8 bases, and 13 bases separated the two germline ends. Germline V gene sequence: CDR1 MGHRA, CDR2 YSYEKL. The CDR3 has 13 amino acids. The CDR3 nucleotides read TGCGCCAGCAGTCAACTTATGGGGGAAAAACTGTTTTTT. Translated, it gives CASSQLMGEKLFF.

This clonotype was seen only a few times. This chain joins TRBV20-1 and TRBJ2-7; 11 bases agree with TRBD2. This CDR3 is 14 amino acids long. After removal of 3 bases from V and 3 bases from J, the junction contained 4 bases not matched to a gene. Germline-derived CDR1 and CDR2 are DFQATT and SNEGSKA (reference sequence). Here the CDR3 DNA reads TGCAGTGCTAGGCCGGGACTAGCGGTCTACGAGCAGTACTTC. Translating it yields CSARPGLAVYEQYF.

This clonotype showed up many times. This sequence joins TRBV3-1 and TRBJ1-1; 9 bases align to TRBD1. The CDR3 is 16 amino acids. Trimming took 4 bases from V and 0 from J; bases not matched to a gene: 6. Germline CDR1 and CDR2: LGHDT and YNNKEL (reference sequence). This CDR3 is CASSPWTGAMNTEAFF. The DNA for the CDR3 is TGTGCCAGCAGCCCTTGGACAGGGGCGATGAACACTGAAGCTTTCTTT.

In this sample, this clonotype turned up many times. The chain carries TRBV20-1 and TRBJ2-2, with D hard to call. Germline loops: CDR1 DFQATT, CDR2 SNEGSKA (reference sequence). The CDR3 is 13 residues long. Trimming pared 1 base from V and 6 bases from J, leaving 9 bases between. The CDR3 is CSARGTDPGELFF. As DNA, the CDR3 is TGCAGTGCTAGAGGAACGGATCCCGGGGAGCTGTTTTTT.

In its sample, this clonotype was seen many times. This chain joins TRBV5-1 and TRBJ2-7; unclear D gene. V was pared by 1 base and J by 2 bases, with 7 bases between. Germline V gene lookup returns CDR1 SGHRS and CDR2 YFSETQ. The CDR3 contains 13 residues. CDR3 amino acids: CASSLSATYEQYF. The CDR3 DNA reads as TGCGCCAGCAGCTTGTCAGCGACCTACGAGCAGTACTTC. The entire variable domain, with the rest obtained from reference TRBV5-1 and TRBJ2-7, is as follows: KAGVTQTPRYLIKTRGQQVTLSCSPISGHRSVSWYQQTPGQGLQFLFEYFSETQRNKGNFPGRFSGRQFSNSRSEMNVSTLELGDSALYLCASSLSATYEQYFGPGTRLTVT.

This clonotype was counted ten times or more. CDR3 DNA sequence: TGTGCCAGCAGTGAGGGCCGCAGGGAACGTGGCTACACCTTC. Translated, it gives CASSEGRRERGYTF. This rearrangement joins TRBV2 to TRBJ1-2; D might be TRBD1 (5 bases). The V gene lost 3 bases and the J gene lost 7 bases, with 15 bases spanning the gap. The germline V gene has CDR1 SNHLY and CDR2 FYNNEI. The CDR3 has 14 residues.

The sample holds many counts of this clonotype. The genes are TRBV24-1 and TRBJ2-1; D gene unclear. Trimming took 7 bases from V and 3 from J, leaving 9 bases between them. Germline CDR1 KGHDR, CDR2 SFDVKD. The CDR3 is 13 amino acids. The CDR3 loop is CATSGVGYNEQFF. The CDR3, as DNA: TGTGCCACCAGCGGTGTGGGCTACAATGAGCAGTTCTTC.

Concerning this clonotype: A junction end diverges from the germline sequence, so it may reflect a read error. The rearrangement joins TRBV20-1 to TRBJ1-1; TRBD1 matches at 9 bases. This CDR3 is built from 16 residues. The germline gives CDR1 DFQATT, CDR2 SNEGSKA (reference sequence). The CDR3 DNA is TGCAGTGCTAGAGAGATAGGGACAGGGCGGCGGACTGAAACTTTCTTT. Its translation is CSAREIGTGRRTETFF.